This TCR beta chain was captured by sequencing in a study of cytomegalovirus exposure and HLA in healthy donors. Whole-study findings and limits: Apparent HLA restriction characterized most CMV-associated TCR beta chains in a later analysis.

The CDR3 length is 17 residues. Germline-derived CDR1 and CDR2 are SEHNR and FQNEAQ (reference sequence). Amplification used 60 Vbeta primers and 13 Jbeta primers. Clones were sequenced by immunoSEQ multiplex PCR, and TCRdb holds only the in-frame ones, with some missing. The table shows roughly 150,000 clones, with around 73% occurring only once. There are a few counts of this clone. Its antigen is undetermined. One end of the junction varies from germline; a read error may be responsible. V and J are TRBV7-9 and TRBJ2-5, with 11 nucleotides matching TRBD1. This clonotype was obtained from a woman aged 18-29 years in good health and CMV-seropositive. Input material: PBMCs. The CDR3, as DNA: TGCGCCAGCAGCCAAGAGGGGACAGGGGGAGTCCAAGAGACCCAGTACTTC. Translating gives CASSQEGTGGVQETQYF.